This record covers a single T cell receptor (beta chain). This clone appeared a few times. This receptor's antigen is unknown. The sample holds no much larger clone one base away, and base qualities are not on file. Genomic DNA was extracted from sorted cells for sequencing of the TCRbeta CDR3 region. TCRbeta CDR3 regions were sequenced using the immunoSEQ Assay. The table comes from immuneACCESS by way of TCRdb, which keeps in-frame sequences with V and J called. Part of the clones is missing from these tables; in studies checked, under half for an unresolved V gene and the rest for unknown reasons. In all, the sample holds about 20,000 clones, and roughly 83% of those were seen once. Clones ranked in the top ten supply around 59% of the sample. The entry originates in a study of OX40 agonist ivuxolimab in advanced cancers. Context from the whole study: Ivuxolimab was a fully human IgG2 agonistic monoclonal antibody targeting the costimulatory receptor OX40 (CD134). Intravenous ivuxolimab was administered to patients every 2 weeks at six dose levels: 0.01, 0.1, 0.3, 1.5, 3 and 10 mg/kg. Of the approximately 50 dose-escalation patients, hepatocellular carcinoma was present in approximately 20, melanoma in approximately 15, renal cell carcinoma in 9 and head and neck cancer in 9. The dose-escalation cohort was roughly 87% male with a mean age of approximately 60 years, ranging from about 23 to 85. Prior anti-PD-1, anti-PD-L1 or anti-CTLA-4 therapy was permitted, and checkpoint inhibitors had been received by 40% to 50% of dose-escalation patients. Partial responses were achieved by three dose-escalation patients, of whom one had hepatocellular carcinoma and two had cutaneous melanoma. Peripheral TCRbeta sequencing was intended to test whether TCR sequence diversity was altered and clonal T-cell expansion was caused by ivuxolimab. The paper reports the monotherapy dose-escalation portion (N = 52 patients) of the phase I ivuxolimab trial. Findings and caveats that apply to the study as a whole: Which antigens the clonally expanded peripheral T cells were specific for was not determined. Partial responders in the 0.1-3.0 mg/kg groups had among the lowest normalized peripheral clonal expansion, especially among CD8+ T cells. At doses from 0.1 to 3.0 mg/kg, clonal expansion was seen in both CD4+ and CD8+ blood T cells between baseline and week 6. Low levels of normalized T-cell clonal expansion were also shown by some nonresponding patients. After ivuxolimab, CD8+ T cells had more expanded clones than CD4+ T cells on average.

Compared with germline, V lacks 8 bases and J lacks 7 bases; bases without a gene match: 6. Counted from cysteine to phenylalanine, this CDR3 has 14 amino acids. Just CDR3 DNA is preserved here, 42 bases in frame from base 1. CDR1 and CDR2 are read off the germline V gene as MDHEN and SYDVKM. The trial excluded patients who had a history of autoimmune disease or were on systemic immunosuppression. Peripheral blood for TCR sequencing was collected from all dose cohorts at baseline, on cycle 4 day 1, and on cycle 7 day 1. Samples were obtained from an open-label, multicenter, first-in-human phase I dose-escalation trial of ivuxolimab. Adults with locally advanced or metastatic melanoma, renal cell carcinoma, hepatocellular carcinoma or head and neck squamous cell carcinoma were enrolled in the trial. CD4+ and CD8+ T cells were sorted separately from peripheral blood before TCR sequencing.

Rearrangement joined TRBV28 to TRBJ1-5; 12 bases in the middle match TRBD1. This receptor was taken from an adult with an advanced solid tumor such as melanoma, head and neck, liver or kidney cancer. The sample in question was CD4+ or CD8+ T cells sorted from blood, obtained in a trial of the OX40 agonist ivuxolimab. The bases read TGTGCCAGCGGGGGACAGGGGGCCCTGCAGCCCCAGCATTTT. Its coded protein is CASGGQGALQPQHF. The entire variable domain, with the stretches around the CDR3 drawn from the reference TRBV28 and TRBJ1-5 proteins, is DVKVTQSSRYLVKRTGEKVFLECVQDMDHENMFWYRQDPGLGLRLIYFSYDVKMKEKGDIPEGYSVSREKKERFSLILESASTNQTSMYLCASGGQGALQPQHFGDGTRLSIL.